This entry lists 11 T cell receptor beta chains sequenced from one sample in a study of T-cell reconstitution after alpha-beta-depleted transplantation in children. Unique molecular identifiers tagged the TCRbeta library. Using its own MiXCR run on the PCR reads, TCRdb lists one record per CDR3 protein. The table shows more than 300,000 distinct CDR3 sequences, with around 16% occurring only once. This material consisted of PBMCs, mostly from graft donor cells, taken 360 days after TCRalphabeta/CD19-depleted stem cell transplant. These receptors all stem from a male patient aged 2-15 years who had a stem cell transplant for acute lymphoblastic leukemia, so the T cells may come from the graft donor.

This clonotype came up many times. This rearrangement joins TRBV5-1 to TRBJ2-3, with TRBD2 matching 7 bases. Germline lookup yields CDR1 SGHRS and CDR2 YFSETQ. The CDR3 extends over 16 amino acids. V gave up 8 bases and J gave up 3 bases; unmatched junction bases: 15. In DNA, the CDR3 is TGCGCCAGTACACCCCGGGAGGCTAGCGGAACAGATACGCAGTATTTT. Translation gives CASTPREASGTDTQYF.

The chain recombines TRBV20-1 with TRBJ2-5, with 14 nucleotides matching TRBD2. Germline-derived CDR1 and CDR2 are DFQATT and SNEGSKA (reference sequence). The CDR3 consists of 15 residues. Losses at the gene ends were 3 bases for V and 5 bases for J; bases not matched to a gene: 5. The CDR3: CSARGLAGAGETQYF. The CDR3 DNA is TGCAGTGCTAGGGGACTAGCGGGAGCGGGTGAGACCCAGTACTTC.

There are a few counts of this clonotype. The V call is TRBV6-2 or TRBV6-3, the J call TRBJ2-1, with 11 bases identical to TRBD2. This CDR3 contains 16 residues. V shed 7 bases and J 2 bases; nucleotides not matched to a gene: 7. Germline V lookup: CDR1 MNHEY, CDR2 SVGEGT. CDR3 coding DNA: TGTGCCAGCACCGGACTGACTAGCGGGACCTACAATGAGCAGTTCTTC. This gives the protein CASTGLTSGTYNEQFF.

This chain joins TRBV7-9 and TRBJ2-1; D is perhaps TRBD1 (6 bases). Trimming took off 5 bases at V and 6 bases at J, with 17 bases between the two ends. CDR1 and CDR2 from the germline V gene are SEHNR and FQNEAQ (reference sequence). CDR3 length equals 15 residues. CDR3 nucleotides: TGTGCCAGCAGCGGTTTGACGGACAGTCTCAATGAGCAGTTCTTC. Its translation is CASSGLTDSLNEQFF.

On this clonotype: This may come from a read error, since a much larger clone is one base off. The chain uses TRBV5-1 and TRBJ2-1; the match to TRBD2 covers 10 bases. The V and J ends lost 10 bases and 0 bases, in that order; junction bases with no gene match: 7. There are 15 residues in the CDR3. Per the germline V gene, CDR1 is SGHRS and CDR2 is YFSETQ. The CDR3 bases are TGCGCCGGCAACGAGCGGGAGGGCTCCTACAATGAGCAGTTCTTC. Amino acid sequence: CAGNEREGSYNEQFF.

This clonotype was detected a few times. The V call is TRBV12-3 or TRBV12-4, the J call TRBJ1-2, with D uncertain. The CDR3 is made up of 16 amino acids. The V gene lost 7 bases and the J gene lost 3 bases, with 21 bases spanning the gap. The CDR3 DNA is TGTGCCAGCAAATTGGGCTCCGGGATGAAAGACTATGGCTACACCTTC. As protein: CASKLGSGMKDYGYTF.

Ten or more counts support this clonotype. The chain is built from TRBV5-1 and TRBJ2-5; D remains unclear. CDR3 size: 13 residues. V was cut by 4 bases and J by 2 bases, with 9 bases left in between. Germline values: CDR1 SGHRS, CDR2 YFSETQ. CDR3 sequence (DNA): TGCGCCAGCAGCGGGGATACACAAGAGACCCAGTACTTC. Translated, it gives CASSGDTQETQYF.

This clonotype was seen a handful of times. The rearrangement joins TRBV5-8 to TRBJ2-1, with D tentatively TRBD1 (6 bases). Germline lookup yields CDR1 SGHTS and CDR2 YDEGEE. Deletions cut 4 bases from V and 5 bases from J, with 22 bases between. The CDR3 consists of 17 residues. The CDR3 region is CASSLGTNETPNNEQFF. The CDR3 DNA is TGTGCCAGCAGCCTCGGGACAAACGAAACCCCCAACAATGAGCAGTTCTTC.

The chain links TRBV15 to TRBJ2-7; either TRBD1 or TRBD2 may fit D (5 bases each). CDR3 size: 17 residues. The germline CDR1 and CDR2 sequences are LNHNV and YYDKDF (reference sequence). V lost 5 bases to trimming and J lost 8 bases, with 28 bases between them. The CDR3 spells CATSGEGKDTRRVQQYF. CDR3 in DNA: TGTGCCACCAGCGGTGAGGGTAAGGACACGAGGCGAGTACAGCAGTACTTC. The variable domain in full, completed from reference TRBV15 and TRBJ2-7, reads DAMVIQNPRYQVTQFGKPVTLSCSQTLNHNVMYWYQQKSSQAPKLLFHYYDKDFNNEADTPDNFQSRRPNTSFCFLDIRSPGLGDTAMYLCATSGEGKDTRRVQQYFGPGTRLTVT.

This clonotype was seen at least ten times. The rearrangement links TRBV29-1 to TRBJ1-1, with TRBD1 matching 7 bases. The germline gives CDR1 SQVTM, CDR2 ANQGSEA. This CDR3 is built from 15 residues. Trimming cost V 4 bases and J 1 base; bases outside gene matches: 9. In DNA form, the CDR3 reads TGCAGCGTTGGAAGGAGGGGACAGAAGAACACTGAAGCTTTCTTT. Translating gives CSVGRRGQKNTEAFF.

This chain uses TRBV4-2 with TRBJ1-6; no firm D call. There are 16 residues in the CDR3. The germline V gene has CDR1 LGHNA and CDR2 YNFKEQ. Deletions cut 3 bases from V and 7 bases from J, with 16 bases between. CDR3 residues: CASSQSRRPLNSPLHF. The DNA for the CDR3 is TGTGCCAGCAGCCAGTCCCGGAGGCCCTTAAATTCACCCCTCCACTTT.